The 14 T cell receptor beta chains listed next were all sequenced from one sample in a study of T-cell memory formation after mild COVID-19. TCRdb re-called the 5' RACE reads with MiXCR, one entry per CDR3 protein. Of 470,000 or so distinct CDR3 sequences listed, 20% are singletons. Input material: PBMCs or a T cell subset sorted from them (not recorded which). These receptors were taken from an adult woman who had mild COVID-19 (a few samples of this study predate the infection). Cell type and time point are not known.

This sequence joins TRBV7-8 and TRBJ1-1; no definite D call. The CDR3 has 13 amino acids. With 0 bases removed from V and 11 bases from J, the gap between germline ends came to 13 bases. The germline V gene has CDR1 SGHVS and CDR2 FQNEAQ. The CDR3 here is CASSLAGSPGAFF. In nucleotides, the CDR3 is TGTGCCAGCAGCTTAGCGGGCAGCCCAGGTGCTTTCTTT.

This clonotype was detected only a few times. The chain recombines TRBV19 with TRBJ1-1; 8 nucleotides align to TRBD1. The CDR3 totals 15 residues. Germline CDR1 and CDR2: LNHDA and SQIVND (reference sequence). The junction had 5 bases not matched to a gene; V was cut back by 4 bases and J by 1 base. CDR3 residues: CASSKYGQGNTEAFF. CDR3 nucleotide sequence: TGTGCCAGTAGTAAATACGGACAGGGGAACACTGAAGCTTTCTTT.

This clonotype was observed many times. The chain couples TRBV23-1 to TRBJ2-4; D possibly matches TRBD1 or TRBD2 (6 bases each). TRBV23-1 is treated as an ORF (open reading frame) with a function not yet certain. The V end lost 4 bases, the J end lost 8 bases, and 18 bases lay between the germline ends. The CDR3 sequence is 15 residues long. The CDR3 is CASSRYRGGLHIQYF. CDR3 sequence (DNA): TGCGCCAGCAGTCGGTATCGAGGGGGGCTTCACATTCAGTACTTC.

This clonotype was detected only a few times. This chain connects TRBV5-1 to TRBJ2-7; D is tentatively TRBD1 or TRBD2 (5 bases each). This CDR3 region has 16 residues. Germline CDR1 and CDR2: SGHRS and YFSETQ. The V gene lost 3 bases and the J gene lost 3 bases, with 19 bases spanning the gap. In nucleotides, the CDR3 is TGCGCCAGCAGCTCCGGGGATGGGGGATTGCTCTACGAGCAGTACTTC. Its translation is CASSSGDGGLLYEQYF.

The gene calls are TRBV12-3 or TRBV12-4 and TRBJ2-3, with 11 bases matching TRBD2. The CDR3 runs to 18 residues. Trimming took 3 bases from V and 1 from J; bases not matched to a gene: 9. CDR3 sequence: CASSFEGGLAGRTDTQYF. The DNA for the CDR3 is TGTGCCAGCAGTTTCGAGGGCGGACTAGCGGGTCGCACAGATACGCAGTATTTT.

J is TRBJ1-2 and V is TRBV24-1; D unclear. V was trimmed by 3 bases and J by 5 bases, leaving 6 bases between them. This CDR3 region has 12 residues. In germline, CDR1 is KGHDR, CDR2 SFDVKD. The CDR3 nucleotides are TGTGCCACCAGTGATCCCAGTTATGGCTACACCTTC. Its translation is CATSDPSYGYTF.

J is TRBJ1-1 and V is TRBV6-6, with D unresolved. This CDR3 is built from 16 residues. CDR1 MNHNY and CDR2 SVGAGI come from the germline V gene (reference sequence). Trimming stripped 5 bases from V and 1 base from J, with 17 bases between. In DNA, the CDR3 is TGTGCCAGCAGTCGCCGGGCTTCAGAGGGGAACACTGAAGCTTTCTTT. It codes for CASSRRASEGNTEAFF.

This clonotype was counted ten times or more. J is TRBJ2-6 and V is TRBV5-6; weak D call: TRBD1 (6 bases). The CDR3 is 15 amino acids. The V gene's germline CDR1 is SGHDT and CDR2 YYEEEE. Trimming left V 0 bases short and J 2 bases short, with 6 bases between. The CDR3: CASSLEGAGANVLTF. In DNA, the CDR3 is TGTGCCAGCAGCTTGGAGGGGGCTGGGGCCAACGTCCTGACTTTC.

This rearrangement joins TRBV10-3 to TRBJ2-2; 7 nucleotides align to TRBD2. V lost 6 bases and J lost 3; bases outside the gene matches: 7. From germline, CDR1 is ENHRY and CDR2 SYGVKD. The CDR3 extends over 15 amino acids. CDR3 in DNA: TGTGCCATCAGAAGGCTAGCGGACGACACCGGGGAGCTGTTTTTT. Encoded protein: CAIRRLADDTGELFF.

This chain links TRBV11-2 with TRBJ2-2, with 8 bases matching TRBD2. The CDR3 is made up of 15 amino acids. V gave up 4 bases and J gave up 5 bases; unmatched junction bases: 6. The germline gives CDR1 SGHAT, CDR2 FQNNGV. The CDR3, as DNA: TGTGCCAGCAGCTCCCTCCGCGGGGGGACCGGGGAGCTGTTTTTT. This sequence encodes CASSSLRGGTGELFF.

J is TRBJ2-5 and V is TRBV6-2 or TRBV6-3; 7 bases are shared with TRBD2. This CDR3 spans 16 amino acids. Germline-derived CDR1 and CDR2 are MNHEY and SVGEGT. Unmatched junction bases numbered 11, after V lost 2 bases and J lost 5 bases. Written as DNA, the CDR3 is TGTGCCAGCAGTTACGGTACTAGCGAAGGTGTGGAGACCCAGTACTTC. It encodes CASSYGTSEGVETQYF.

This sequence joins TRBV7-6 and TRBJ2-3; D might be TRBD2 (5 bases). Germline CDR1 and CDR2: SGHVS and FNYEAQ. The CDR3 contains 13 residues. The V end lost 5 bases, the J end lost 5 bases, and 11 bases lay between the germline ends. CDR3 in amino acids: CASSKDWRDTQYF. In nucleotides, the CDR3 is TGTGCCAGCAGCAAGGACTGGAGAGATACGCAGTATTTT. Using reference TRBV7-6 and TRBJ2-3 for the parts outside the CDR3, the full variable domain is GAGVSQSPRYKVTKRGQDVALRCDPISGHVSLYWYRQALGQGPEFLTYFNYEAQQDKSGLPNDRFSAERPEGSISTLTIQRTEQRDSAMYRCASSKDWRDTQYFGPGTRLTVL.

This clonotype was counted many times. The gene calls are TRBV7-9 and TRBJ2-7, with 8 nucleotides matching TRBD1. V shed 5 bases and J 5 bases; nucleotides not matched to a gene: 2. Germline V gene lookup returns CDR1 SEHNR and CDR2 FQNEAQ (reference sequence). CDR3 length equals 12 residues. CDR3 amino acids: CASSVRGHEQYF. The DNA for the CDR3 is TGTGCCAGCAGCGTCAGGGGGCACGAGCAGTACTTC.

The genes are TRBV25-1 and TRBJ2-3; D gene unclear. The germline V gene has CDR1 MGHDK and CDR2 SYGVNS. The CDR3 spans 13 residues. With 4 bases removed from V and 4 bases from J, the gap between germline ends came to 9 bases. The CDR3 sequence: CASSVGVADTQYF. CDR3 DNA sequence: TGTGCCAGCAGTGTTGGGGTGGCAGATACGCAGTATTTT.